Sequencing of this T cell receptor (beta chain) was carried out in a study of blood T cell repertoires in COVID-19. Study summary: In each case, the material was cDNA or gDNA derived from T cells, B-cell-depleted T cells, or PBMCs.

CDR1 is MGHRA and CDR2 is YSYEKL in the germline V gene. This CDR3 is built from 14 residues. Trimming cost V 6 bases and J 8 bases; bases outside gene matches: 8. Across about 22 US areas, participants ranged in age from roughly 18 to 95 years. In the original workflow: Estimation of nucleated cell counts relied on the amplification of reference gene primers. TCRdb's copy holds only in-frame clones and misses some; the assay was immunoSEQ multiplex PCR. Clonal size and the V and J genes are those of that table, whereas D and trimming came from the DNA. The table lists 250,000 or so clones, over 80% of them singletons.

The rearrangement uses TRBV4-1 and TRBJ1-4; 8 bases align to TRBD1. The origin of this receptor is a young woman with acute COVID-19. Sequenced sample: PBMCs or T cells enriched from blood (not recorded which). The CDR3 DNA sequence: TGCGCCAGCAGGGTACAGGGGGAGGGAGAAAAACTGTTTTTT. Protein product: CASRVQGEGEKLFF.